The subject of this entry is one T cell receptor beta chain. Its antigen remains unknown. The CDR3 consists of 14 residues. CDR1 and CDR2 (germline): KGHSH, LQKENI. The V gene lost 6 bases and the J gene lost 4 bases, with 15 bases spanning the gap. This sample is drawn from a study of cytomegalovirus exposure and HLA in healthy donors. Broader study findings: In a later analysis, a missense DCLRE1C variant was linked to TCR beta V- and J-gene trimming.

PCR primers comprised 60 Vbeta and 13 Jbeta primers. Clones were sequenced by immunoSEQ multiplex PCR, and TCRdb holds only the in-frame ones, with some missing. Here the sample spans 150,000 to 200,000 clones, around 75% being singletons. The TCR originated in a male donor in good health and CMV-seronegative. The rearrangement uses TRBV18 and TRBJ1-1, with D perhaps TRBD1 (5 bases). Source material: PBMCs. CDR3 in amino acids: CASSPGFGGTEAFF. The CDR3 bases are TGTGCCAGCTCCCCAGGGTTCGGCGGCACTGAAGCTTTCTTT.